The source of this T cell receptor (beta chain) is a study of CD8+ T cells in alopecia areata. Study overall: Tofacitinib lasted 6 to 18 months, then 6 months off drug.

This clone was observed a handful of times. The antigen is not known. Sampling of alopecia areata patients yielded lesional scalp punch biopsies as well as peripheral blood. Overall study findings and caveats: Lesional scalp exceeded normal scalp in clonality, especially in alopecia totalis/universalis.

Extracted RNA was reverse transcribed, and the resulting cDNA served as sequencing template. Sequencing was performed with immunoSEQ multiplex PCR; in TCRdb, only in-frame clones are kept and a portion is missing. The sample records 90,000 to 100,000 clones, around 45% being singletons. Germline V gene lookup returns CDR1 SGHVS and CDR2 FNYEAQ. This CDR3 is built from 15 residues. Trimming pared 1 base from V and 2 bases from J, leaving 11 bases between. Sequenced input: CD4+ T cells sorted from blood. This clonotype was obtained from a human donor with alopecia areata. The chain recombines TRBV7-6 with TRBJ2-5, with D possibly being TRBD1 (6 bases). CDR3 DNA: TGTGCCAGCAGCTTAGTTCCAGGGGCGCAAGAGACCCAGTACTTC. It yields the protein CASSLVPGAQETQYF.